This TCR beta chain was identified in a study of blood T cell repertoires in COVID-19. Study-level information: The analysed material was cDNA or gDNA that came from T cells, B-cell-depleted T cells, or PBMCs.

Measured with immunoSEQ multiplex PCR; TCRdb has only the in-frame clones, and not every one. Here the sample spans about 240,000 clones, 80% to 90% being singletons. The germline gives CDR1 KGHSH, CDR2 LQKENI. V was clipped by 6 bases and J by 1 base; unmatched bases: 6. The CDR3 totals 15 residues. This study enrolled people aged about 18 to 90 from under 25 US geographic areas. Allocation to cohorts depended on clinical history reported by the participants. The recovered donors of Cohort 3 showed two negative PCRs, clearance, or symptom resolution. Material: PBMCs or T cells enriched from blood (not recorded which). The V and J genes are TRBV18 and TRBJ2-3, with TRBD2 identical over 8 bases. The sequence was obtained from a woman in her twenties or thirties who had recovered from COVID-19. As DNA, the CDR3 is TGTGCCAGCTCCCAGTATAGCGGGGGCACAGATACGCAGTATTTT. Translating gives CASSQYSGGTDTQYF.